What follows are 32 T cell receptor beta chains derived from one specimen sequenced in a study of T-cell reconstitution after alpha-beta-depleted transplantation in children. The TCRbeta library was prepared with unique molecular identifiers. MiXCR, applied by TCRdb to the PCR reads, yields one record per CDR3 protein. The profile shows 250,000 to 300,000 distinct CDR3 sequences, about 9.5% of them singletons. The material was PBMCs, obtained before TCRalphabeta/CD19-depleted stem cell transplant. Source of these receptors: a boy less than two years old with acute myeloid leukemia, due to receive a stem cell transplant.

This clonotype was recorded a few times. This chain links TRBV7-9 with TRBJ2-7, with D unresolved. Germline V gives CDR1 SEHNR, CDR2 FQNEAQ (reference sequence). CDR3 length: 17 amino acids. The V end was cut by 0 bases, the J end by 0 bases, with 15 bases between. This CDR3 reads CASSLALIRTVSYEQYF. In nucleotides, the CDR3 is TGTGCCAGCAGCTTAGCGCTGATTAGGACGGTCTCCTACGAGCAGTACTTC.

At least ten counts were recorded for this clonotype. The chain recombines TRBV2 with TRBJ2-4; possible D gene TRBD1, 5 bases. CDR3 length: 15 residues. The germline V and J ends were trimmed by 4 bases and 1 base, with 11 bases remaining between them. From germline, CDR1 is SNHLY and CDR2 FYNNEI. In DNA form, the CDR3 reads TGTGCCAGCAGTGGGAGACAGCTTGCCAAAAACATTCAGTACTTC. Its protein is CASSGRQLAKNIQYF.

This clonotype was observed at least ten times. The rearrangement uses TRBV6-5 and TRBJ1-2, with TRBD1 matching over 7 bases. The CDR3 consists of 15 residues. Germline assignment: CDR1 MNHEY and CDR2 SVGAGI. The V and J ends lost 1 base and 4 bases, in that order; junction bases with no gene match: 6. CDR3 nucleotide sequence: TGTGCCAGCAGTTACTGGCCCGACAGGGTCTATGGCTACACCTTC. Its protein product is CASSYWPDRVYGYTF.

This clonotype showed up many times. V usage is TRBV4-2 and J usage is TRBJ2-7; TRBD1 matches 8 bases. CDR1 LGHNA and CDR2 YNFKEQ come from the germline V gene. With 3 bases clipped from V and 0 bases from J, the junction kept 13 bases outside the gene matches. The CDR3 sequence is 18 residues long. CDR3 in amino acids: CASSHKIKQGVPSYEQYF. The CDR3 nucleotides are TGTGCCAGCAGCCACAAAATAAAACAGGGGGTCCCCTCCTACGAGCAGTACTTC.

This clonotype has just a few counts. The J gene is TRBJ2-1, the V gene TRBV7-6; no definite D call. The CDR3 loop spans 12 amino acids. The germline CDR1 and CDR2 sequences are SGHVS and FNYEAQ. Trimming stripped 4 bases from V and 9 bases from J, with 10 bases between. The CDR3 loop is CASSSLGTEQFF. DNA of the CDR3: TGTGCCAGCAGCTCACTGGGCACTGAGCAGTTCTTC.

This clonotype was seen repeatedly, ten times or more. The chain has TRBV11-2 and TRBJ2-3; 10 positions match TRBD1. The CDR3 loop spans 13 amino acids. The germline gives CDR1 SGHAT, CDR2 FQNNGV. V was pared by 5 bases and J by 8 bases, with 4 bases of the junction left unmatched. The CDR3 DNA follows: TGTGCCAGCAGCCCAGGGACAGGGGTTACGCAGTATTTT. The encoded protein is CASSPGTGVTQYF.

The V call is TRBV18, the J call TRBJ1-2; 7 positions match TRBD1. Germline V gene lookup returns CDR1 KGHSH and CDR2 LQKENI. Trimming at V came to 6 bases and at J to 6 bases, leaving 1 base not matched to a gene. This CDR3 is built from 11 residues. The CDR3 sequence: CASSDRNGYTF. The CDR3, as DNA: TGTGCCAGCTCGGACAGGAATGGCTACACCTTC.

Details on this clonotype: A much larger clone is a single base away; this may be a read error. This chain links TRBV6-5 with TRBJ2-5; 7 nucleotides align to TRBD1. CDR1 is MNHEY, CDR2 SVGAGI, per germline. The CDR3 has 14 residues. Trimming removed 6 bases from V and 5 bases from J; junction bases left unmatched: 9. The CDR3 sequence is CASSYIGGGETQYF. Written as DNA, the CDR3 is TGTGCCAGCAGCTATATAGGGGGCGGGGAGACCCAGTACTTC.

On this clonotype itself: A read error is possible here, since a much larger clone lies one base away. Likely a read error: the CDR3 ends without its conserved phenylalanine or tryptophan. V and J are TRBV5-1 and TRBJ1-1, with D possibly being TRBD1 (5 bases). CDR1 SGHRS and CDR2 YFSETQ come from the germline V gene. This CDR3 has 15 amino acids. V lost 0 bases, J lost 1 base, and 10 bases lay in between. Written as DNA, the CDR3 is TGCGCCAGCAGCTTGGGGATGCAGGGGAACACTGAAGCTTTCATT. Translating it yields CASSLGMQGNTEAFI.

This clonotype has only a few counts. The rearrangement links TRBV20-1 to TRBJ2-7; D gene unclear. The CDR3 is made up of 12 amino acids. Per germline, CDR1 DFQATT and CDR2 SNEGSKA (reference sequence). Trimming stripped 6 bases from V and 3 bases from J, with 12 bases between. In DNA, the CDR3 is TGCAGTGCCCAAGTGCACAGCTACGAGCAGTACTTC. It is translated as CSAQVHSYEQYF.

This clonotype was counted many times. In nucleotides, the CDR3 is TGTGCCAGCAGTTTCGGGGGGGGGAATGAGCAGTTCTTC. It translates to CASSFGGGNEQFF. The J gene is TRBJ2-1, the V gene TRBV6-5, with 8 bases aligning to TRBD2. V shed 4 bases and J 7 bases; nucleotides not matched to a gene: 3. CDR1 is MNHEY and CDR2 is SVGAGI in the germline V gene. CDR3 size: 13 residues.

The gene calls are TRBV6-1 and TRBJ2-3; 8 nucleotides line up with TRBD2. This CDR3 has 16 residues. Germline CDR1 reads MNHNS; CDR2 reads SASEGT. J lost 2 bases, V lost 6 bases, and 10 bases had no gene match. CDR3 residues: CASRPQAGANTDTQYF. The CDR3, as DNA: TGTGCCAGCAGACCGCAAGCGGGGGCTAACACAGATACGCAGTATTTT.

The chain combines TRBV19 with TRBJ1-5, with 8 bases fitting TRBD1. Germline CDR1 and CDR2: LNHDA and SQIVND (reference sequence). CDR3 length: 16 amino acids. V gave up 3 bases and J gave up 3 bases; unmatched junction bases: 7. The CDR3 coding sequence is TGTGCCAGTAGTATCCAAGGGACAGGTACCAATCAGCCCCAGCATTTT. Residues: CASSIQGTGTNQPQHF.

This clonotype was counted many times. The J gene is TRBJ1-1, the V gene TRBV20-1; no clear D gene. Per the germline V gene, CDR1 is DFQATT and CDR2 is SNEGSKA (reference sequence). CDR3 length equals 12 residues. V gave up 3 bases and J gave up 0 bases, with 5 bases separating them. CDR3 sequence: CSASHMNTEAFF. CDR3 bases: TGCAGTGCTAGCCACATGAACACTGAAGCTTTCTTT.

In this sample, this clonotype turned up many times. As DNA, the CDR3 is TGTGCCAGCAGCGCCTTAGCGGGCCCTGGCGCCTACGAGCAGTACTTC. Amino acids: CASSALAGPGAYEQYF. The chain carries TRBV9 and TRBJ2-7; 7 bases fit TRBD2. The germline V gene has CDR1 SGDLS and CDR2 YYNGEE. The J segment lost 2 bases and the V segment lost 3 bases, leaving 11 bases of the junction unmatched. This CDR3 is 16 amino acids long. Variable domain in full (rest from reference TRBV9 and TRBJ2-7): DSGVTQTPKHLITATGQRVTLRCSPRSGDLSVYWYQQSLDQGLQFLIQYYNGEERAKGNILERFSAQQFPDLHSELNLSSLELGDSALYFCASSALAGPGAYEQYFGPGTRLTVT.

This clonotype came up many times. This rearrangement joins TRBV7-3 to TRBJ2-1; 8 bases map to TRBD1. CDR1 SGHTA and CDR2 FQGTGA come from the germline V gene. The CDR3 runs 15 residues. The trim removed 5 bases at V and 2 bases at J, leaving 5 bases unmatched. CDR3 sequence reads: CASSQDREPYNEQFF. CDR3 sequence (DNA): TGTGCCAGCAGCCAGGACAGGGAGCCCTACAATGAGCAGTTCTTC. Drawing the rest from reference TRBV7-3 and TRBJ2-1, the complete variable domain is GAGVSQTPSNKVTEKGKYVELRCDPISGHTALYWYRQSLGQGPEFLIYFQGTGAADDSGLPNDRFFAVRPEGSVSTLKIQRTERGDSAVYLCASSQDREPYNEQFFGPGTRLTVL.

The sample holds many counts of this clonotype. The chain couples TRBV10-2 to TRBJ2-3; 11 bases agree with TRBD1. The junction had 3 bases not matched to a gene; V was cut back by 8 bases and J by 2 bases. CDR3 size: 14 residues. Germline lookup yields CDR1 WSHSY and CDR2 SAAADI. DNA of the CDR3: TGCGCCAGCGGACAGGGGGCATACACAGATACGCAGTATTTT. Its protein product is CASGQGAYTDTQYF.

The chain joins TRBV7-8 to TRBJ2-1; the D gene is possibly TRBD2 (5 bases). CDR1 is SGHVS, CDR2 FQNEAQ, per germline. Trimming removed 2 bases at V and 2 bases at J, with 13 bases between. The CDR3 consists of 16 residues. The CDR3 loop is CASSLRESFPYNEQFF. Here the CDR3 DNA reads TGTGCCAGCAGCTTAAGGGAGAGCTTTCCCTACAATGAGCAGTTCTTC.

This clonotype was detected many times. V is TRBV20-1 and J is TRBJ2-5, with D possibly being TRBD2 (7 bases). V was cut by 6 bases and J by 5 bases, with 16 bases left in between. The CDR3 is made up of 13 amino acids. The germline V gene has CDR1 DFQATT and CDR2 SNEGSKA (reference sequence). The CDR3 region has the DNA TGCAGTGCACCTACGGGGGGCGCGGAGACCCAGTACTTC. Residues: CSAPTGGAETQYF.

Turning to this clonotype: This could be a read error, since a much larger clone is one nucleotide away. This chain links TRBV27 with TRBJ1-4, with a possible D match to TRBD1 (5 bases). The CDR3 loop spans 14 amino acids. Looked up from germline, CDR1 is MNHEY and CDR2 is SMNVEV (reference sequence). The V gene lost 6 bases and the J gene lost 2 bases, with 10 bases spanning the gap. CDR3 region: CASRARQTNEKLFF. As DNA, the CDR3 is TGTGCCAGCAGGGCGAGACAGACTAATGAAAAACTGTTTTTT.

The chain employs TRBV20-1 and TRBJ2-5; D is ambiguous. The CDR3 length is 12 residues. V was trimmed by 2 bases and J by 5 bases, leaving 9 bases between them. The germline gives CDR1 DFQATT, CDR2 SNEGSKA (reference sequence). The CDR3 here is CSARSSRETQYF. The CDR3, as DNA: TGCAGTGCTAGATCGTCAAGGGAGACCCAGTACTTC.

The rearrangement joins TRBV10-3 to TRBJ2-7; D uncertain. CDR1 ENHRY and CDR2 SYGVKD come from the germline V gene. The CDR3 spans 16 residues. Trimming took off 4 bases at V and 0 bases at J, with 16 bases between the two ends. The CDR3 protein is CAISGKAPSNSYEQYF. The CDR3 DNA reads TGTGCCATCAGTGGCAAGGCCCCTTCAAACTCCTACGAGCAGTACTTC.

This clonotype was detected a few times. This rearrangement joins TRBV9 to TRBJ2-3; D gene ambiguous. Germline V CDR1 and CDR2: SGDLS, YYNGEE. The germline V and J ends were trimmed by 4 bases and 2 bases, with 11 bases remaining between them. The CDR3 is made up of 14 amino acids. CDR3 sequence (DNA): TGTGCCAGCAGCACCGACTCTTTCACAGATACGCAGTATTTT. It codes for CASSTDSFTDTQYF.

The V and J genes are TRBV19 and TRBJ2-6, with no clear D. Germline CDR1 and CDR2: LNHDA and SQIVND (reference sequence). Between the trimmed V and J ends, which lost 5 bases and 1 base, there was a span of 6 bases. This CDR3 is built from 14 residues. The CDR3 sequence: CASSPASGANVLTF. In DNA, the CDR3 is TGTGCCAGTAGTCCGGCGTCTGGGGCCAACGTCCTGACTTTC.

In the case of this clonotype: Being one base from a much bigger clone, this may be a read error. The rearrangement links TRBV7-9 to TRBJ2-4; 7 nucleotides align to TRBD1. Germline-derived CDR1 and CDR2 are SEHNR and FQNEAQ (reference sequence). The ends lost 6 bases at V and 5 bases at J; junction bases unmatched: 7. This CDR3 has 14 residues. CDR3 region: CASRDGQVENIQYF. CDR3 coding DNA: TGTGCCAGCAGAGACGGACAGGTGGAAAACATTCAGTACTTC.

This clonotype was found a few times. V usage is TRBV6-5 and J usage is TRBJ2-5; 10 bases line up with TRBD2. V shed 0 bases and J 3 bases; nucleotides not matched to a gene: 7. The CDR3 is made up of 17 amino acids. The germline V gene has CDR1 MNHEY and CDR2 SVGAGI. Here the CDR3 reads CASSYSYELAGKETQYF. CDR3 nucleotides: TGTGCCAGCAGTTACTCTTACGAACTAGCGGGAAAAGAGACCCAGTACTTC.

This clonotype has a handful of counts. The chain carries TRBV11-1 and TRBJ2-2; 9 bases agree with TRBD2. This CDR3 is 18 amino acids long. Trimming took 5 bases from V and 6 from J; bases not matched to a gene: 16. Germline V lookup: CDR1 SGHAT, CDR2 FQDESV (reference sequence). CDR3 loop: CASSPKESGGPDAGELFF. For the CDR3, the DNA is TGTGCCAGCAGCCCCAAGGAGAGCGGGGGGCCAGACGCCGGGGAGCTGTTTTTT.

This clonotype occurred many times. The rearrangement joins TRBV11-2 to TRBJ2-3, with a possible D match to TRBD1 (5 bases). The V gene lost 1 base and the J gene lost 1 base, with 9 bases spanning the gap. The CDR3 spans 15 residues. Germline V gene sequence: CDR1 SGHAT, CDR2 FQNNGV. Written as DNA, the CDR3 is TGTGCCAGCAGCTTAGGTGGCAGGGGCACAGATACGCAGTATTTT. It is translated as CASSLGGRGTDTQYF.

Of note for this clonotype: A much larger clonotype is one base distant, so this may be a read error. The conserved phenylalanine or tryptophan is not found at the CDR3 terminus, so this likely reflects a read error. J is TRBJ1-5 and V is TRBV7-8; 7 bases are shared with TRBD1. Germline CDR1 SGHVS, CDR2 FQNEAQ. Trimming removed 2 bases from V and 7 bases from J; junction bases left unmatched: 8. The CDR3 loop spans 15 amino acids. DNA of the CDR3: TGTGCCAGCAGCTTAAACAGGGGCATAGACCAGCCCCAGCATTGT. Its translation is CASSLNRGIDQPQHC.

This clonotype was observed many times. This chain uses TRBV5-1 with TRBJ2-5, with unresolved D. Germline V gene lookup returns CDR1 SGHRS and CDR2 YFSETQ. The CDR3 totals 11 residues. Trimming shortened V by 5 bases and J by 5 bases, and 7 bases separated the two germline ends. The CDR3, as DNA: TGCGCCAGCAGGGACGGGGAGACCCAGTACTTC. It specifies CASRDGETQYF.

This clonotype has ten or more counts. The V gene is TRBV29-1, the J gene TRBJ1-2, with 7 bases fitting TRBD1. V was pared by 1 base and J by 8 bases, with 7 bases of the junction left unmatched. Germline assignment: CDR1 SQVTM and CDR2 ANQGSEA. The CDR3 extends over 13 amino acids. The CDR3 sequence is CSVEGGDSQGYTF. The CDR3 DNA is TGCAGCGTTGAAGGCGGGGACAGTCAAGGCTACACCTTC.

This clonotype was recorded a few times. The V gene is TRBV20-1, the J gene TRBJ2-1, with a weak D call TRBD1 (5 bases). Germline V CDR1 and CDR2: DFQATT, SNEGSKA (reference sequence). The V end lost 5 bases, the J end lost 7 bases, and 9 bases lay between the germline ends. CDR3 length: 11 amino acids. CDR3 DNA: TGCAGTGCTCCACAGGTTAATGAGCAGTTCTTC. Translated, it gives CSAPQVNEQFF.